A selection of T cell receptor beta chains follows, all from one sample in a study of regulatory T cells in long-lasting Graves disease. TCRdb re-derived calls from the multiplex PCR reads in MiXCR, one entry per CDR3 protein. The table has fewer than 550,000 distinct CDR3 sequences, about 15% seen once. The same specimen was also included in a second study, on T cells in Graves' hyperthyroidism and ophthalmopathy.

Sequencing was performed on peripheral blood mononuclear cells (PBMCs), taken at new diagnosis, from a patient treated with antithyroid drugs. The receptors come from a woman between 40 and 65 years old with Graves disease. The CDR3 runs from the conserved cysteine through the conserved F or W. The D gene is left open where the match is weak. Clone size appears in some rows only: once, few, many, or a class for an expanded clone.

j_call clone_size v_call d_call cdr3_nt cdr3_aa
TRBJ1-6 few TRBV12-5 NA TGTGCTAGTGGTTTGGTTGGGGGGTTTAATTCACCCCTCCACTTT CASGLVGGFNSPLHF
TRBJ2-2 few TRBV9 NA TGTGCCAGCAGCGTAGGACAGCTGAGCGGGGAGCTGTTTTTT CASSVGQLSGELFF
TRBJ1-5 NA TRBV30 NA TGTGCCTGGAGCACGGATAGCAATCAGCCCCAGCATTTT CAWSTDSNQPQHF
TRBJ1-2 NA TRBV20-1 NA TGCAGTGCTAGCTCGGCGGGCTTCTATGGCTACACCTTC CSASSAGFYGYTF
TRBJ1-2 NA TRBV20-1 NA TGCAGTGCTAGAGAAATGGAGGAATCGGGTGGCTACACCTTC CSAREMEESGGYTF
TRBJ1-1 many TRBV27 NA TGTGCCAGCAGTGTCCTTCGTAACACTGAAGCTTTCTTT CASSVLRNTEAFF
TRBJ1-4 many TRBV5-1 NA TGCGCCAGCAGCTTGGCCAGAACTGGAGGGAATGAAAAACTGTTTTTT CASSLARTGGNEKLFF
TRBJ1-1 NA TRBV19 TRBD1 TGTGCCAGTAGTTTTACCGGGACAGGGGGCTTCCCGAACACTGAAGCTTTCTTT CASSFTGTGGFPNTEAFF
TRBJ2-3 many TRBV6-4 NA TGTGCCAGCAGTGACTCTCCAGGGAATTTTGCAGATACGCAGTATTTT CASSDSPGNFADTQYF
TRBJ2-5 NA TRBV25-1 TRBD2 TGTGCCAGCAGTGAATCCGCGGGGGGAAGGGAGACCCAGTACTTC CASSESAGGRETQYF
TRBJ2-6 few TRBV6-5 TRBD2 TGTGCCAGCAGTTACTCAGCGGGGGGCCCTGGGGCCAACGTCCTGACTTTC CASSYSAGGPGANVLTF
TRBJ1-1 few TRBV3-1 NA TGTGCCAGCAGCCCGCCGCAATATCACGTGGCCAGTGTGAACACTGAAGCTTTCTTT CASSPPQYHVASVNTEAFF
TRBJ2-1 many TRBV7-9 NA TGTGCCAGCAGCTTAGTAGTGGCAAATGAGCAGTTCTTC CASSLVVANEQFF
TRBJ1-4 many TRBV6-1 NA TGTGCCAGCAGTCACCGGCGGGGGGAAGGGACCAATGAAAAACTGTTTTTT CASSHRRGEGTNEKLFF
TRBJ2-2 few TRBV3-1 TRBD1 TGTGCCAGCAGCCAAGCCGGGACAGGGAGTCGGGCCGGGGAGCTGTTTTTT CASSQAGTGSRAGELFF
TRBJ1-1 few TRBV2 NA TGTGCCAGCAGTGTTTTTGATATGGGTGATACTGAAGCTTTCTTT CASSVFDMGDTEAFF
TRBJ2-1 many TRBV5-1 NA TGCGCCAGCAGCTTACTAGCCTGGTCCTACAATGAGCAGTTCTTC CASSLLAWSYNEQFF
TRBJ2-7 NA TRBV7-9 NA TGTGCCAGCAGCTCACTCAAAGGGATCACCTACGAGCAGTACTTC CASSSLKGITYEQYF